Each of the 26 T cell receptor beta chains below was sequenced from the same sample in a study of CXCR3-negative and CXCR3-positive naive CD8 T cells. Study observations and caveats: Naive cells that were CXCR3-positive had more hydrophobic TRB CDR3s (compared with CXCR3-negative naive cells).

Their specific antigens are unknown. The TRB cDNA libraries were prepared by 5' RACE with UMI labels. For each CDR3 protein, TCRdb gives one entry from its re-call of the 5' RACE reads, without DNA. The sample totals 150,000 to 170,000 distinct CDR3 sequences. Sequences were obtained from naive CXCR3+ CD8+ T cells from blood. Described subset: CD45RO-CCR7+CD27+CD95- naive CD8+ T cells expressing CXCR3 (TNR3+). These receptors were collected from a human donor in good health. Some clones in this sample may be carry-over from other donors' samples.

The chain is built from TRBV28 and TRBJ2-7; TCRdb outputs TRBD1, but without DNA this stays unchecked. CDR3 length: 17 residues. Per germline, CDR1 MDHEN and CDR2 SYDVKM. The CDR3: CASRHLRYGQGDYEQYF.

The gene calls are TRBV7-6 and TRBJ2-7; TCRdb gives TRBD1 as the D gene, but with no DNA this cannot be confirmed. This CDR3 has 16 amino acids. In germline, CDR1 is SGHVS, CDR2 FNYEAQ. The CDR3 loop is CASSLKPRQGILEQYF.

CDR3: CASSSMPGATSYEQYF. V usage is TRBV7-2 and J usage is TRBJ2-7; without DNA, the TCRdb call of TRBD1 cannot be checked. The CDR3 length is 16 residues. Germline CDR1 reads SGHTA; CDR2 reads FQGNSA.

The gene calls are TRBV7-2 and TRBJ1-1. Germline CDR1 SGHTA, CDR2 FQGNSA. The CDR3 runs to 14 residues. CDR3: CASSFNSWNTEAFF.

The chain is built from TRBV4-2 and TRBJ2-5; TCRdb indicates TRBD2, and absent DNA this call remains unverified. This CDR3 contains 15 residues. The V gene's germline CDR1 is LGHNA and CDR2 YNFKEQ. The CDR3 loop reads CASSQEAGGHETQYF.

J is TRBJ2-1 and V is TRBV27; the D call of TRBD1 rests on TCRdb alone, since no DNA is present to check it. The CDR3 runs 12 residues. CDR1 is MNHEY, CDR2 SMNVEV, per germline (reference sequence). The CDR3 sequence is CASSRGHNEQFF.

The V call is TRBV5-1, the J call TRBJ1-2; the D call from TCRdb, TRBD1, cannot be confirmed without DNA. Germline V lookup: CDR1 SGHRS, CDR2 YFSETQ. There are 13 residues in the CDR3. The CDR3 spells CASSYGTGDGYTF.

This chain links TRBV10-1 with TRBJ2-5; TCRdb's D call, TRBD2, is unchecked because there is no DNA. The V gene's germline CDR1 is WNHNN and CDR2 SYGVQD (reference sequence). This CDR3 is built from 15 residues. This CDR3 reads CASLRTSGREETQYF.

V gene TRBV4-3 combines with J gene TRBJ1-5; lacking DNA, the TRBD1 call made by TCRdb goes unchecked. The CDR3 totals 20 residues. Germline CDR1 LGHNA, CDR2 YSLEER. The CDR3 spells CASSQELLTQGGPGNQPQHF.

The V gene is TRBV6-2 or TRBV6-3, the J gene TRBJ2-7; lacking DNA, the TRBD1 call made by TCRdb goes unchecked. Germline V CDR1 and CDR2: MNHEY, SVGEGT. There are 13 residues in the CDR3. CDR3 sequence reads: CASRRDAAYEQYF.

The V call is TRBV6-6, the J call TRBJ2-1; the TCRdb D gene call, TRBD2, has no DNA to confirm it. CDR1 and CDR2 (germline): MNHNY, SVGAGI (reference sequence). The CDR3 covers 17 residues. The CDR3 loop reads CASGQLGVAGAYNEQFF.

The chain combines TRBV9 with TRBJ2-1; the D gene TCRdb calls, TRBD1, cannot be checked with no DNA. CDR3 length: 16 amino acids. CDR1 is SGDLS and CDR2 is YYNGEE in the germline V gene. CDR3 sequence: CASSGPGGENYNEQFF.

The rearrangement uses TRBV9 and TRBJ2-1. The CDR3 sequence is 15 residues long. Germline V gene data show CDR1 as SGDLS and CDR2 as YYNGEE. The CDR3 loop reads CASSVDGIWYNEQFF.

The chain has TRBV7-9 and TRBJ2-1. CDR1 is SEHNR and CDR2 is FQNEAQ in the germline V gene (reference sequence). This CDR3 comprises 12 residues. This chain's CDR3 is CASSLAPDEQFF.

This rearrangement joins TRBV7-9 to TRBJ2-1. The CDR3 sequence is 11 residues long. The germline V gene encodes CDR1 SEHNR and CDR2 FQNEAQ (reference sequence). CDR3 amino acids: CASSLIYEQFF.

The chain has TRBV20-1 and TRBJ2-1; TCRdb selects TRBD1, and the lack of DNA leaves this call unchecked. CDR1 and CDR2 (germline): DFQATT, SNEGSKA (reference sequence). CDR3 length equals 15 residues. The CDR3 is CSARWDTGDHLPQFF.

This rearrangement joins TRBV7-9 to TRBJ2-3; TCRdb picks TRBD2, but there is no DNA to check that call. The CDR3 spans 14 residues. Germline V gives CDR1 SEHNR, CDR2 FQNEAQ (reference sequence). The CDR3: CASSSLRAADTQYF.

The V and J genes are TRBV20-1 and TRBJ2-3; without DNA, the TCRdb call of TRBD2 cannot be checked. Germline loops: CDR1 DFQATT, CDR2 SNEGSKA (reference sequence). The CDR3 is 15 residues long. Here the CDR3 reads CSAQARDYFVDTQYF.

This sequence joins TRBV7-6 and TRBJ2-1; lacking DNA, the TRBD2 call made by TCRdb goes unchecked. Germline lookup yields CDR1 SGHVS and CDR2 FNYEAQ. The CDR3 totals 16 residues. The CDR3 here is CASSLASGSGHNEQFF.

The chain combines TRBV7-8 with TRBJ2-1; TCRdb indicates TRBD1, and absent DNA this call remains unverified. The CDR3 runs 14 residues. Germline CDR1 and CDR2: SGHVS and FQNEAQ. The chain's CDR3 is CAITVGGFYNEQFF. The whole variable domain, filled in from reference TRBV7-8 and TRBJ2-1, reads GAGVSQSPRYKVAKRGQDVALRCDPISGHVSLFWYQQALGQGPEFLTYFQNEAQLDKSGLPSDRFFAERPEGSVSTLKIQRTQQEDSAVYLCAITVGGFYNEQFFGPGTRLTVL.

This CDR3 reads CSVLAAYEQYF. The V call is TRBV29-1, the J call TRBJ2-7; no DNA is available, so the TRBD2 call from TCRdb remains unchecked. The CDR3 is made up of 11 amino acids. Per the germline V gene, CDR1 is SQVTM and CDR2 is ANQGSEA.

This chain links TRBV5-5 with TRBJ2-2; TCRdb names TRBD2, which stays unverified in the absence of DNA. The CDR3 totals 18 residues. Germline lookup yields CDR1 SGHKS and CDR2 YYEKEE (reference sequence). The CDR3 spells CASSLVLAGGMDTGELFF.

V is TRBV5-1 and J is TRBJ1-1. CDR3 length: 15 residues. CDR1 and CDR2 (germline): SGHRS, YFSETQ. The CDR3 region is CASSFNYGNGVEAFF.

The rearrangement joins TRBV10-3 to TRBJ2-1. Germline CDR1 and CDR2: ENHRY and SYGVKD. The CDR3 has 13 amino acids. CDR3 protein: CAISESISNEQFF.

This CDR3 reads CAWSPGLADGTDTQYF. The V gene is TRBV30, the J gene TRBJ2-3; TCRdb picks TRBD2, but there is no DNA to check that call. Germline CDR1 is GTSNPN and CDR2 is SVGIG (reference sequence). The CDR3 contains 16 residues.

The V call is TRBV10-3, the J call TRBJ2-1; TCRdb proposes TRBD2, but this gene call is untestable without DNA. The CDR3 has 18 residues. CDR1 and CDR2 (germline): ENHRY, SYGVKD. CDR3 sequence reads: CAISGTSGKTEHYNEQFF.